A single sample gave rise to the 18 T cell receptor beta chains below, sequenced in a study of somatic mutations in cytotoxic T cells in rheumatoid arthritis. TCRdb's table, derived via immunoSEQ multiplex PCR, lists solely in-frame clones and lacks some. The table shows more than 15,000 clones, with roughly two thirds occurring only once. Sequenced material: CD8+ T cells sorted from blood. The source of these receptors is an adult with rheumatoid arthritis.

This clone was seen a few times. The rearrangement joins TRBV5-4 to TRBJ2-7; the D gene is possibly TRBD2 (6 bases). Germline CDR1 and CDR2: SGHNT and YYREEE (reference sequence). This CDR3 region has 13 residues. V was cut by 0 bases and J by 6 bases, with 10 bases left in between. The CDR3 bases are TGTGCCAGCAGCTTGGCTAGCGAGTCCGAGCAGTACTTC. Translated: CASSLASESEQYF.

The chain joins TRBV20-1 to TRBJ1-4, with D unclear. The CDR3 contains 11 residues. CDR1 is DFQATT, CDR2 SNEGSKA, per germline (reference sequence). V lost 4 bases to trimming and J lost 5 bases, with 5 bases between them. CDR3 protein: CSAIRNEKLFF. The CDR3 nucleotides read TGCAGTGCTATCAGGAATGAAAAACTGTTTTTT.

J is TRBJ2-2 and V is TRBV7-7; D is unclear. Germline CDR1 is SSHAT and CDR2 is FNYEAQ (reference sequence). This CDR3 region has 13 residues. V lost 6 bases and J 5 bases, leaving 10 bases between the germline ends. In DNA form, the CDR3 reads TGTGCCAGCAGTTTCGGTGTTACCGGGGAGCTGTTTTTT. Residues: CASSFGVTGELFF.

The chain employs TRBV6-4 and TRBJ1-6, with 10 nucleotides matching TRBD1. J was trimmed by 9 bases and V by 2 bases; bases with no gene match: 1. Germline lookup yields CDR1 MRHNA and CDR2 SNTAGT. The CDR3 is made up of 14 amino acids. CDR3 coding DNA: TGTGCCAGCAGTGACGGGACAGGGGTTTCACCCCTCCACTTT. It is translated as CASSDGTGVSPLHF.

The V call is TRBV11-2, the J call TRBJ1-2; D not resolved. The CDR3 extends over 14 amino acids. V was pared by 8 bases and J by 4 bases, with 17 bases between. Germline V gene sequence: CDR1 SGHAT, CDR2 FQNNGV. The CDR3 protein is CASGRSEGTYGYTF. CDR3 DNA sequence: TGTGCCAGCGGCCGGTCGGAGGGCACCTATGGCTACACCTTC.

DNA for the CDR3: TGTGCCAGCAGCCCTCCCGCCGGGGGGGCGGGGGGGCCCGGGGAGCTGTTTTTT. This encodes CASSPPAGGAGGPGELFF. The chain employs TRBV9 and TRBJ2-2; TRBD2 matches at 9 bases. The CDR3 is made up of 18 amino acids. The ends lost 4 bases at V and 6 bases at J; junction bases unmatched: 16. Per germline, CDR1 SGDLS and CDR2 YYNGEE.

The chain uses TRBV6-5 and TRBJ1-2, with a possible D match to TRBD1 (6 bases). This CDR3 is built from 15 residues. Trimming removed 0 bases at V and 6 bases at J, with 14 bases between. From germline, CDR1 is MNHEY and CDR2 SVGAGI. The CDR3 coding sequence is TGTGCCAGCAGTTACTCAGGGCAGGGGTTTAATGGCTACACCTTC. Its translation: CASSYSGQGFNGYTF.

The CDR3 DNA reads as TGTGCCAGCTTAGCGGGGCCCGGGGCAGATACGCAGTATTTT. It yields the protein CASLAGPGADTQYF. The chain joins TRBV5-6 to TRBJ2-3, with 8 bases identical to TRBD2. Germline V gives CDR1 SGHDT, CDR2 YYEEEE. V was pared by 7 bases and J by 4 bases, with 8 bases of the junction left unmatched. This CDR3 spans 14 amino acids.

This chain uses TRBV7-9 with TRBJ2-5; no clear D. The CDR3 spans 14 residues. Germline CDR1 reads SEHNR; CDR2 reads FQNEAQ (reference sequence). Trimming removed 3 bases from V and 2 bases from J, with 10 bases in between. DNA of the CDR3: TGTGCCAGCAGCTTGTCAACCGGGCAAGAGACCCAGTACTTC. The encoded protein is CASSLSTGQETQYF.

V is TRBV19 and J is TRBJ1-1, with 7 bases fitting TRBD1. J lost 2 bases, V lost 1 base, and 10 bases had no gene match. The length of the CDR3 is 17 residues. CDR1 LNHDA and CDR2 SQIVND come from the germline V gene (reference sequence). DNA for the CDR3: TGTGCCAGTAGTATAGGCCCCCTACAGGGGCTCAACACTGAAGCTTTCTTT. Translated: CASSIGPLQGLNTEAFF. The whole variable domain, remainder taken from reference TRBV19 and TRBJ1-1, is DGGITQSPKYLFRKEGQNVTLSCEQNLNHDAMYWYRQDPGQGLRLIYYSQIVNDFQKGDIAEGYSVSREKKESFPLTVTSAQKNPTAFYLCASSIGPLQGLNTEAFFGQGTRLTVV.

The chain is built from TRBV4-1 and TRBJ2-5; no clear D. The DNA end lines up better with TRBJ2-7; the J call may be wrong. CDR1 is MGHRA, CDR2 YSYEKL, per germline. The CDR3 consists of 13 residues. The chain's CDR3 is CASSRDHDYEQYF. Here the CDR3 DNA reads TGCGCCAGCAGCCGAGACCATGACTACGAGCAGTACTTC.

By share of the sample, this clone is medium-sized. The chain joins TRBV10-3 to TRBJ1-1; D perhaps matches TRBD1 (5 bases). The CDR3 is 16 amino acids. The germline CDR1 and CDR2 sequences are ENHRY and SYGVKD. The V and J ends lost 2 bases and 0 bases respectively, with 13 bases between them. CDR3 loop: CAISEGDRRLNTEAFF. The CDR3 coding sequence is TGTGCCATCAGTGAGGGGGACCGACGATTGAACACTGAAGCTTTCTTT.

The rearrangement uses TRBV12-5 and TRBJ1-1; 7 bases fit TRBD1. CDR1 is LGHNT and CDR2 is FRNRAP in the germline V gene. V was clipped by 6 bases and J by 5 bases; unmatched bases: 9. The CDR3 extends over 14 amino acids. CDR3 sequence: CASGPQGGRTEAFF. The CDR3 DNA sequence: TGTGCTAGTGGCCCCCAGGGGGGGCGGACTGAAGCTTTCTTT.

This clone is labeled as medium-sized. The rearrangement joins TRBV7-9 to TRBJ2-7; 7 nucleotides agree with TRBD1. V shed 1 base, J shed 5 bases, and the junction held 5 bases outside the gene matches. Germline V gene lookup returns CDR1 SEHNR and CDR2 FQNEAQ (reference sequence). The length of the CDR3 is 14 residues. The CDR3 loop is CASSLGQGVDEQYF. In DNA, the CDR3 is TGTGCCAGCAGCTTAGGGCAGGGGGTCGACGAGCAGTACTTC.

The chain uses TRBV7-9 and TRBJ2-2; D remains unclear. CDR1 and CDR2 from the germline V gene are SEHNR and FQNEAQ (reference sequence). CDR3 length: 12 residues. V was cut by 4 bases and J by 6 bases, with 6 bases left in between. The DNA for the CDR3 is TGTGCCAGCAGCTCGCCTTCCGGGGAGCTGTTTTTT. This gives the protein CASSSPSGELFF.

This clone was seen a few times. The J gene is TRBJ1-2, the V gene TRBV5-6; D is undetermined. The CDR3 consists of 15 residues. V lost 0 bases, J lost 8 bases, and 17 bases lay in between. CDR1 SGHDT and CDR2 YYEEEE come from the germline V gene. The CDR3 here is CASSLDLLRLQGYTF. CDR3 coding DNA: TGTGCCAGCAGCTTGGATCTTCTCAGGTTACAAGGCTACACCTTC. Based on the CDR3 plus reference TRBV5-6 and TRBJ1-2, the full variable domain is DAGVTQSPTHLIKTRGQQVTLRCSPKSGHDTVSWYQQALGQGPQFIFQYYEEEERQRGNFPDRFSGHQFPNYSSELNVNALLLGDSALYLCASSLDLLRLQGYTFGSGTRLTVV.

V usage is TRBV7-9 and J usage is TRBJ2-7; 8 bases agree with TRBD2. The CDR3 length is 15 residues. Per the germline V gene, CDR1 is SEHNR and CDR2 is FQNEAQ (reference sequence). The V gene end was trimmed by 4 bases and the J gene end by 0 bases; junction bases not matched to a gene: 5. CDR3 DNA sequence: TGTGCCAGCAGCTACGTAGCGGGGAGCTCCTACGAGCAGTACTTC. It translates to CASSYVAGSSYEQYF. Filled out from reference TRBV7-9 and TRBJ2-7, the complete variable domain reads DTGVSQNPRHKITKRGQNVTFRCDPISEHNRLYWYRQTLGQGPEFLTYFQNEAQLEKSRLLSDRFSAERPKGSFSTLEIQRTEQGDSAMYLCASSYVAGSSYEQYFGPGTRLTVT.

This clone has just a few counts. This sequence joins TRBV5-1 and TRBJ1-2; D unresolved. Germline CDR1 SGHRS, CDR2 YFSETQ. CDR3 length: 13 residues. V was cut by 2 bases and J by 7 bases, with 12 bases left in between. The CDR3 DNA is TGCGCCAGCAGCTTCCCGGGGAGCGGTGGCTACACCTTC. Translating gives CASSFPGSGGYTF.